The T cell receptor (beta chain) described here comes from a study of shared clonotypes between healthy human individuals. Study overall: Per-donor plates numbered three CD4 naive, three CD4 memory, two CD8 naive and one CD8 memory.

Study-level results: Relative to clonotypes present in all four donors, those not shared had lower generation probabilities. Only blood was sampled; tissue repertoires likely differ.

This CDR3 has 17 residues. Looked up from germline, CDR1 is LNHNV and CDR2 is YYDKDF (reference sequence). The J segment lost 7 bases and the V segment lost 3 bases, leaving 13 bases of the junction unmatched. Terminally differentiated effector memory CD45RA+ cells were excluded by CCR7 positive selection of CD45RO-negative cells. All the donors were Caucasian adults who lived in Nashville, Tennessee. Data came from immunoSEQ multiplex PCR; TCRdb stores just in-frame clones and leaves some out. The data contain roughly 1,800,000 clones, approximately 94% of them singletons. This clone was observed a few times. The antigen is undetermined.

This clonotype was sampled from a young man in good health. The sample taken for sequencing was naive CD8+ T cells sorted from blood. V gene TRBV15 combines with J gene TRBJ2-1; 9 bases are a match to TRBD2. For the CDR3, the DNA is TGTGCCACCAGCAGTGGCTATAGCGGGGGACTGAAGAATGAGCAGTTCTTC. Translating it yields CATSSGYSGGLKNEQFF.